This T cell receptor beta chain was recovered during a study of PD-1 blockade in classical Hodgkin lymphoma. Overall study findings and caveats: With respect to the repertoire differences, their causes, possibly disease activity or prior therapy, remain undefined. Baseline diversity resembling that of newly diagnosed patients was seen in complete responders.

Assay used: immunoSEQ multiplex PCR; TCRdb lists only in-frame clones, some missing. The top ten hold approximately 3.6% of the sample, which has approximately 25,000 clones, roughly 72% seen once. Time point noted: cycle 4 day 1 (C4D1), after about 6 weeks of nivolumab. Every one of the patients relapsed after autologous stem cell transplantation (brentuximab vedotin exposure was variable). In regard to this clone: Its target is not known.

Specimen: peripheral blood mononuclear cells (PBMCs), collected before the fourth cycle of nivolumab. The receptor was isolated from a human donor with classical Hodgkin lymphoma.

The CDR3 DNA reads as TGTGCCAGTAGTACCGGGACTTACTATGGCTACACCTTC. Residues: CASSTGTYYGYTF. The V call is TRBV19, the J call TRBJ1-2; D is perhaps TRBD1 (5 bases). Germline V CDR1 and CDR2: LNHDA, SQIVND (reference sequence). Trimming took 4 bases from V and 3 from J, leaving 9 bases between them. This CDR3 is built from 13 residues.